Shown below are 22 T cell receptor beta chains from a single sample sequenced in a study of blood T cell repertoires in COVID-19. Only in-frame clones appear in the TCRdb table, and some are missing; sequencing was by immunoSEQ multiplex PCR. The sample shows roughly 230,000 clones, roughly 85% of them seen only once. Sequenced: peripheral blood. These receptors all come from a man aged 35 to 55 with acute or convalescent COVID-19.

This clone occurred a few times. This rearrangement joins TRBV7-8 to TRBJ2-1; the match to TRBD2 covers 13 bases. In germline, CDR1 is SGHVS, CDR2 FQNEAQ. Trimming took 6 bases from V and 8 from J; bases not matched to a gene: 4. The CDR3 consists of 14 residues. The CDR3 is CASRLAGGLDEQFF. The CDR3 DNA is TGTGCCAGCAGACTAGCGGGGGGGCTAGATGAGCAGTTCTTC.

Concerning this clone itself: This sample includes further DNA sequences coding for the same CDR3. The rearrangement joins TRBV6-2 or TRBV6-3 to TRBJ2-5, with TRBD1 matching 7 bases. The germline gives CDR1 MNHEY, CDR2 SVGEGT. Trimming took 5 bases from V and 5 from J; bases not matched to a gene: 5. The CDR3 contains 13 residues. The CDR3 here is CASSTTGLETQYF. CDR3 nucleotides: TGTGCCAGCAGTACGACAGGGCTGGAGACCCAGTACTTC.

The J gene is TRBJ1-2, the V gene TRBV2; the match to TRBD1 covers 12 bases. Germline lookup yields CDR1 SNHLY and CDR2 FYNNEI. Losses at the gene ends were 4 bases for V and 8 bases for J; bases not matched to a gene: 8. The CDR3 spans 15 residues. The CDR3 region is CASSVYGTGGLGYTF. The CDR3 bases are TGTGCCAGCAGTGTCTACGGGACAGGGGGCTTGGGCTACACCTTC.

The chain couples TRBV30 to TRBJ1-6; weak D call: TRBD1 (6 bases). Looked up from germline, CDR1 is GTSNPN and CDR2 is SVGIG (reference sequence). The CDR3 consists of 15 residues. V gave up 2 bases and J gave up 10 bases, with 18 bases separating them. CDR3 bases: TGTGCCTGGAGTCTGACAGGCCCTTGGGGGTCACCCCTCCACTTT. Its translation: CAWSLTGPWGSPLHF.

The DNA of the CDR3 is TGTGCCAGCAGTTCCGTCGAGGGGGTACAAGAGACCCAGTACTTC. Amino acid sequence: CASSSVEGVQETQYF. The chain uses TRBV27 and TRBJ2-5; weak D call: TRBD1 (6 bases). Germline V gene sequence: CDR1 MNHEY, CDR2 SMNVEV (reference sequence). The CDR3 is 15 amino acids. The ends were cut back, 4 bases at V and 2 bases at J, with 14 bases in the middle.

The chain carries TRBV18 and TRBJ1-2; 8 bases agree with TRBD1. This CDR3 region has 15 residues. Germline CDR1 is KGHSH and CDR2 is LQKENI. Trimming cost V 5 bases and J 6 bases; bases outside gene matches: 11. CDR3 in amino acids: CASSGVGQGADGYTF. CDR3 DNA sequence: TGTGCCAGCTCAGGCGTCGGACAGGGAGCCGATGGCTACACCTTC.

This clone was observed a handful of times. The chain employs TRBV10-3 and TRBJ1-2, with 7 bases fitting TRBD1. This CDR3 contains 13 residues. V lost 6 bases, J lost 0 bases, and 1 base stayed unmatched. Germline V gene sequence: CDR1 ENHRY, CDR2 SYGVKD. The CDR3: CAIRQGSNYGYTF. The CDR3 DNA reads TGTGCCATCAGACAGGGGTCTAACTATGGCTACACCTTC.

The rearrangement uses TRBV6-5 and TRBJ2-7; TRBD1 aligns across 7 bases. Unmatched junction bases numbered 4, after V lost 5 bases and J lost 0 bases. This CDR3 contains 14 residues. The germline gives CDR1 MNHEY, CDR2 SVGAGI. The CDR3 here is CASSRTGSSYEQYF. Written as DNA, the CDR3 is TGTGCCAGCAGTCGGACAGGTAGCTCCTACGAGCAGTACTTC.

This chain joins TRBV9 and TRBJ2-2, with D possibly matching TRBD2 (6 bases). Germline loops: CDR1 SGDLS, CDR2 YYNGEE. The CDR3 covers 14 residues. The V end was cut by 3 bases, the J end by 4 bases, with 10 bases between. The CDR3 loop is CASSAPGVTGELFF. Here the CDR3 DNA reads TGTGCCAGCAGCGCTCCGGGGGTCACCGGGGAGCTGTTTTTT.

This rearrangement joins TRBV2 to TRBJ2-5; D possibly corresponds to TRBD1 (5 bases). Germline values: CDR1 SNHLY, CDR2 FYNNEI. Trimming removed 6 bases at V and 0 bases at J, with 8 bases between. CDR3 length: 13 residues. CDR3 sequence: CASRGQNQETQYF. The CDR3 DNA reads TGTGCCAGCAGGGGGCAGAACCAAGAGACCCAGTACTTC.

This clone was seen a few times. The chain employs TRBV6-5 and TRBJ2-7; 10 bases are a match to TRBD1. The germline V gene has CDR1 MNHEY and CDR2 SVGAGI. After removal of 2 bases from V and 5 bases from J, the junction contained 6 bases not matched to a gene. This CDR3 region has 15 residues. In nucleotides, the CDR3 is TGTGCCAGCAGTTACGTGGACAGGGGGAGCCACGAGCAGTACTTC. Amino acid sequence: CASSYVDRGSHEQYF.

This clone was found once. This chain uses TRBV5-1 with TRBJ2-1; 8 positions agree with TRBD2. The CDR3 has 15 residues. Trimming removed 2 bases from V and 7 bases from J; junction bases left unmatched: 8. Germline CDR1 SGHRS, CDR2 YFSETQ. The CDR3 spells CASSFLAGSGNEQFF. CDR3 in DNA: TGCGCCAGCAGCTTCTTAGCGGGGTCTGGTAATGAGCAGTTCTTC.

For the CDR3, the DNA is TGTGCCAGCAGCGACAACAGGGGTTACGAAGGCTACACCTTC. Translation gives CASSDNRGYEGYTF. The chain has TRBV6-1 and TRBJ1-2; 7 bases are a match to TRBD1. The CDR3 consists of 14 residues. Germline V gives CDR1 MNHNS, CDR2 SASEGT. V dropped 6 bases and J dropped 8; count of bases not matched to a gene: 12.

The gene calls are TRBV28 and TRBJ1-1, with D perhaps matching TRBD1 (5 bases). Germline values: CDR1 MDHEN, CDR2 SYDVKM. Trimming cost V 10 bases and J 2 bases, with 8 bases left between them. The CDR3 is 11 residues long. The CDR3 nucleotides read TGTGCCATCCAGGGCAACACTGAAGCTTTCTTT. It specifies CAIQGNTEAFF.

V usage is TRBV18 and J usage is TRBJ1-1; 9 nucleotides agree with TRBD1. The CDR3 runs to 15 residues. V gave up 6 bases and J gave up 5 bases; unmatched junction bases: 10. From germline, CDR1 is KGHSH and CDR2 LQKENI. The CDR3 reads CASSQTTGGGTEAFF. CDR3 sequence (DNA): TGTGCCAGCTCTCAAACGACAGGGGGAGGGACTGAAGCTTTCTTT. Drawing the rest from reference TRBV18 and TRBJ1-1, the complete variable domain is NAGVMQNPRHLVRRRGQEARLRCSPMKGHSHVYWYRQLPEEGLKFMVYLQKENIIDESGMPKERFSAEFPKEGPSILRIQQVVRGDSAAYFCASSQTTGGGTEAFFGQGTRLTVV.

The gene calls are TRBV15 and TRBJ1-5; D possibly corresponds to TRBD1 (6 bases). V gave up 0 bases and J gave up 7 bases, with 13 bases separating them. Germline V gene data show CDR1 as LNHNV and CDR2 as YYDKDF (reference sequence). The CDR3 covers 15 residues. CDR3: CATSRDLGQIQPQHF. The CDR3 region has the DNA TGTGCCACCAGCAGAGATTTAGGACAGATCCAGCCCCAGCATTTT.

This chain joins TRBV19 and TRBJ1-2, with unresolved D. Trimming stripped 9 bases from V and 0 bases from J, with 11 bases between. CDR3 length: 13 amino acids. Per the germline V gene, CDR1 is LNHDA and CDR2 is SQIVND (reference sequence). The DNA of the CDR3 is TGTGCCAGACCCCGGGGATCTAACTATGGCTACACCTTC. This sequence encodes CARPRGSNYGYTF.

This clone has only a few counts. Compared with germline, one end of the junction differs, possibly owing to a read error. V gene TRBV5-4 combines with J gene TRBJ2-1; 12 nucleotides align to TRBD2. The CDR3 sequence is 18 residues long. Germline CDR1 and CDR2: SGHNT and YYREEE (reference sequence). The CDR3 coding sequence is TGTGCCAGCAGCTCTCTAGCGGGGGGGCCTATCTCCCACAATGAGCAGTTCTTC. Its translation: CASSSLAGGPISHNEQFF. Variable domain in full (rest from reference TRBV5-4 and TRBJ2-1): ETGVTQSPTHLIKTRGQQVTLRCSSQSGHNTVSWYQQALGQGPQFIFQYYREEENGRGNFPPRFSGLQFPNYSSELNVNALELDDSALYLCASSSLAGGPISHNEQFFGPGTRLTVL.

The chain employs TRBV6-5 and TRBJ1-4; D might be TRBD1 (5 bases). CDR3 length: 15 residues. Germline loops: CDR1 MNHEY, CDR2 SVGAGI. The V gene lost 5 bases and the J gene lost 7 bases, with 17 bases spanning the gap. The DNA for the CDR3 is TGTGCCAGCAGTCCGATCGCGACAGCACTTGAAAAACTGTTTTTT. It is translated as CASSPIATALEKLFF.

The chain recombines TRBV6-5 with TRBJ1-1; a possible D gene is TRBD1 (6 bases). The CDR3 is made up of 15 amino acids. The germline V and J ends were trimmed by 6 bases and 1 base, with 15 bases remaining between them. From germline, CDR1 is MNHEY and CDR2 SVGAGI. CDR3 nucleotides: TGTGCCAGCAGCCGATACCCGACAGGGAACACTGAAGCTTTCTTT. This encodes CASSRYPTGNTEAFF.

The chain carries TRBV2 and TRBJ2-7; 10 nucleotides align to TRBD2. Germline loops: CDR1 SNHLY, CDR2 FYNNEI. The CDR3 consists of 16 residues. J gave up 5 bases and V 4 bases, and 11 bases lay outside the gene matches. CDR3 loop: CASSAGQVAGGNEQYF. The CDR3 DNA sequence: TGTGCCAGCAGTGCGGGCCAGGTAGCGGGGGGTAACGAGCAGTACTTC.

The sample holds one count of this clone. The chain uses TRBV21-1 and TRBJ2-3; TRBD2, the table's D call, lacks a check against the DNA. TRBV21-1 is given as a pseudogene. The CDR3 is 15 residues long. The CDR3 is CASFGRRENTDTQYF. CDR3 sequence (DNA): TGTGCCAGCTTCGGTCGCCGTGAAAACACAGATACGCAGTATTTT.